The 25 T cell receptor beta chains listed next were all sequenced from one sample in a study of T cell repertoires in cytomegalovirus infection. These receptors have no identified antigens. TCRdb itself ran the reads through MiXCR, one entry per CDR3 protein. Of 100,000 or so distinct CDR3 sequences listed, about 31% are singletons. The material sequenced was CD8+ T cells from cultured PBMCs, taken from culture after CMV antigen stimulation. Every receptor here comes from a human donor in good health (CMV status not recorded). Some clones in this sample may be carry-over from other donors' samples.

This clonotype was picked up a small number of times. The V call is TRBV12-3 or TRBV12-4, the J call TRBJ2-5, with a weak D call TRBD2 (7 bases). Trimming removed 3 bases from V and 5 bases from J, with 10 bases in between. CDR3 length: 13 amino acids. CDR3 loop: CASSFGGLETQYF. CDR3 in DNA: TGTGCCAGCAGTTTCGGGGGGCTGGAGACCCAGTACTTC.

This clonotype has just a few counts. V and J are TRBV7-6 and TRBJ2-1; possible D gene TRBD1, 6 bases. CDR3 length: 15 residues. The germline CDR1 and CDR2 sequences are SGHVS and FNYEAQ. The germline V and J ends were trimmed by 1 base and 3 bases, with 10 bases remaining between them. The CDR3 coding sequence is TGTGCCAGCAGCTTAGGGCGAGGGGGCTACAATGAGCAGTTCTTC. Encoded protein: CASSLGRGGYNEQFF.

The V call is TRBV2, the J call TRBJ1-6; the match to TRBD1 covers 7 bases. The V gene end was trimmed by 0 bases and the J gene end by 5 bases; junction bases not matched to a gene: 4. CDR1 SNHLY and CDR2 FYNNEI come from the germline V gene. The CDR3 covers 16 residues. In DNA, the CDR3 is TGTGCCAGCAGTGAAGCATGGGACAGTGATAATTCACCCCTCCACTTT. Amino acid sequence: CASSEAWDSDNSPLHF.

This clonotype was observed a handful of times. The V call is TRBV6-1, the J call TRBJ2-1, with 10 positions matching TRBD1. With V trimmed by 3 bases and J by 7 bases, 9 bases remained unmatched. This CDR3 has 16 residues. The germline gives CDR1 MNHNS, CDR2 SASEGT. The CDR3 coding sequence is TGTGCCAGCAGTGAGGTTGGGACAGGGGTATTGAATGAGCAGTTCTTC. The encoded protein is CASSEVGTGVLNEQFF.

The chain recombines TRBV27 with TRBJ2-2; 8 bases are shared with TRBD2. Trimming removed 5 bases from V and 1 base from J; junction bases left unmatched: 9. Germline lookup yields CDR1 MNHEY and CDR2 SMNVEV (reference sequence). The CDR3 extends over 17 amino acids. CDR3 nucleotides: TGTGCCAGCAGTATCCCCCCAAGCGGGGGGAACACCGGGGAGCTGTTTTTT. Translated: CASSIPPSGGNTGELFF.

The genes are TRBV18 and TRBJ2-3; 8 nucleotides match TRBD1. The CDR3 sequence is 17 residues long. V shed 3 bases and J 2 bases; nucleotides not matched to a gene: 10. CDR1 and CDR2 from the germline V gene are KGHSH and LQKENI. The CDR3 DNA reads TGTGCCAGCTCACCTCTCAGACAGGGGCTCCTCACAGATACGCAGTATTTT. Protein: CASSPLRQGLLTDTQYF.

With respect to this clonotype: A read error may be the cause here, since a much bigger clone is one base away. The V call is TRBV6-8, the J call TRBJ2-5; unclear D gene. This CDR3 has 16 amino acids. CDR1 is MNHGY and CDR2 is SAAAGT in the germline V gene. The V gene lost 5 bases and the J gene lost 5 bases, with 21 bases spanning the gap. The CDR3 DNA sequence: TGTGCCAGCAGTCTTACACTTGTCCTGGTTACGGAGACCCAGTACTTC. It specifies CASSLTLVLVTETQYF.

In the case of this clonotype: An end of the junction does not agree with germline; a read error may underlie this. The gene calls are TRBV7-8 and TRBJ2-7; TRBD1 or TRBD2 may be the D gene (7 bases each). The CDR3 extends over 15 amino acids. CDR1 and CDR2 from the germline V gene are SGHVS and FQNEAQ. Here the CDR3 reads CASSPLLDRDYEQCF. CDR3 nucleotide sequence: TGTGCCAGCAGCCCCCTCCTTGACAGGGACTACGAGCAGTGCTTC.

This clonotype was seen more than once but under ten times. This chain joins TRBV4-2 and TRBJ1-3, with no clear D. Per the germline V gene, CDR1 is LGHNA and CDR2 is YNFKEQ. The CDR3 has 11 residues. With 8 bases removed from V and 8 bases from J, the gap between germline ends came to 10 bases. CDR3 sequence reads: CASRALDTIYF. The CDR3 region has the DNA TGTGCCAGCCGAGCCCTGGACACCATATATTTT.

Turning to this clonotype: The junction departs from the called germline gene at one end, perhaps through a read error. The rearrangement joins TRBV6-6 to TRBJ2-7; tentatively, D is TRBD1 (5 bases). The germline gives CDR1 MNHNY, CDR2 SVGAGI (reference sequence). CDR3 size: 16 residues. In DNA, the CDR3 is TGTGCCAACAGTGATTTTACCAGGGCCAGTACCTACGAGCAGTACTTC. Encoded protein: CANSDFTRASTYEQYF.

This sequence joins TRBV28 and TRBJ1-5; D gene uncertain. V lost 2 bases to trimming and J lost 8 bases, with 13 bases between them. Germline loops: CDR1 MDHEN, CDR2 SYDVKM. This CDR3 has 14 amino acids. The CDR3 protein is CASSLGGSGKPQHF. The CDR3 DNA reads TGTGCCAGCAGTTTAGGTGGGTCTGGGAAGCCCCAGCATTTT.

This clonotype was seen a handful of times. The rearrangement uses TRBV11-2 and TRBJ2-1, with 8 bases identical to TRBD1. The CDR3 is made up of 15 amino acids. The V gene end was trimmed by 5 bases and the J gene end by 9 bases; junction bases not matched to a gene: 12. Per the germline V gene, CDR1 is SGHAT and CDR2 is FQNNGV. CDR3 amino acids: CASSSRTGQSGEQFF. DNA of the CDR3: TGTGCCAGCAGCAGCAGGACAGGGCAGTCCGGTGAGCAGTTCTTC.

There are many counts of this clonotype. This chain connects TRBV7-8 to TRBJ2-7; D is tentatively TRBD1 or TRBD2 (7 bases each). The CDR3 is made up of 15 amino acids. The germline CDR1 and CDR2 sequences are SGHVS and FQNEAQ. The CDR3: CAVGRQGGDYGEQYF. As DNA, the CDR3 is TGTGCGGTTGGACGACAGGGTGGGGACTATGGCGAGCAGTACTTC. The full variable domain, its missing parts supplied by reference TRBV7-8 and TRBJ2-7, is GAGVSQSPRYKVAKRGQDVALRCDPISGHVSLFWYQQALGQGPEFLTYFQNEAQLDKSGLPSDRFFAERPEGSVSTLKIQRTQQEDSAVYLCAVGRQGGDYGEQYFGPGTRLTVT.

In this sample, this clonotype turned up many times. V usage is TRBV7-2 and J usage is TRBJ2-2, with D possibly TRBD2 on 7 matching bases. CDR3 size: 16 residues. In germline, CDR1 is SGHTA, CDR2 FQGNSA. Trimming removed 1 base from V and 1 base from J, with 10 bases in between. This CDR3 is CASSLGGGWNTGELFF. In DNA form, the CDR3 reads TGTGCCAGCAGCTTAGGGGGGGGCTGGAACACCGGGGAGCTGTTTTTT.

This clonotype was picked up many times. V gene TRBV7-2 combines with J gene TRBJ2-3; D remains ambiguous. The germline V gene has CDR1 SGHTA and CDR2 FQGNSA. V gave up 7 bases and J gave up 0 bases, with 8 bases separating them. The CDR3 consists of 13 residues. CDR3 nucleotide sequence: TGTGCCAGCACCCCTCAAAGCACAGATACGCAGTATTTT. As protein: CASTPQSTDTQYF.

In its sample, this clonotype was seen a few times. This chain joins TRBV11-3 and TRBJ2-3; tentatively, D is TRBD1 (6 bases). Trimming shortened V by 0 bases and J by 2 bases, and 9 bases separated the two germline ends. The CDR3 has 15 residues. Germline values: CDR1 SGHNT, CDR2 YENEEA. CDR3 nucleotide sequence: TGTGCCAGCAGCTTAGAGGGGGCCAACACAGATACGCAGTATTTT. Protein sequence: CASSLEGANTDTQYF.

With respect to this clonotype: At one end, the junction sequence differs from germline, possibly due to a read error. V gene TRBV24-1 combines with J gene TRBJ2-5; 8 bases are shared with TRBD2. Germline CDR1 and CDR2: KGHDR and SFDVKD. The CDR3 extends over 16 amino acids. The CDR3 nucleotides read TGTGCCATCAGTCCAGAAACGGGGGGGAACCAAGAGACCCAGTACTTC. Translating gives CAISPETGGNQETQYF.

This clonotype was counted only a few times. This chain links TRBV9 with TRBJ2-1, with D maybe TRBD2 (6 bases). Germline V lookup: CDR1 SGDLS, CDR2 YYNGEE. The CDR3 loop spans 15 amino acids. V was pared by 2 bases and J by 9 bases, with 18 bases between. For the CDR3, the DNA is TGTGCCAGCAGCGTGAGCGGGTCCACCGGCGGTGAGCAGTTCTTC. Translation gives CASSVSGSTGGEQFF. Full variable domain (missing parts from reference TRBV9 and TRBJ2-1): DSGVTQTPKHLITATGQRVTLRCSPRSGDLSVYWYQQSLDQGLQFLIQYYNGEERAKGNILERFSAQQFPDLHSELNLSSLELGDSALYFCASSVSGSTGGEQFFGPGTRLTVL.

This clonotype came up many times. The chain couples TRBV7-2 to TRBJ1-5, with 8 bases lining up with TRBD1. The CDR3 is 17 amino acids. V trimming: 1 base; J trimming: 2 bases; junction bases outside the gene matches: 7. Germline CDR1 reads SGHTA; CDR2 reads FQGNSA. CDR3 nucleotides: TGTGCCAGCAGCTTAGTCCCAGGGGGCGCAGGCAATCAGCCCCAGCATTTT. This sequence encodes CASSLVPGGAGNQPQHF.

This chain connects TRBV4-1 to TRBJ2-3; D might be TRBD2 (6 bases). The CDR3 spans 17 residues. The germline V and J ends were trimmed by 1 base and 6 bases, with 20 bases remaining between them. The germline gives CDR1 MGHRA, CDR2 YSYEKL. This CDR3 reads CASSQAGTSPEKDTQYF. DNA of the CDR3: TGCGCCAGCAGCCAAGCCGGGACTTCCCCCGAGAAGGATACGCAGTATTTT.

This clonotype has just a few counts. This rearrangement joins TRBV19 to TRBJ2-6; D unclear. In germline, CDR1 is LNHDA, CDR2 SQIVND (reference sequence). V lost 4 bases, J lost 0 bases, and 4 bases lay in between. This CDR3 has 14 amino acids. CDR3 in DNA: TGTGCCAGTAGTAACAGCTCTGGGGCCAACGTCCTGACTTTC. Protein sequence: CASSNSSGANVLTF.

The table lists this clonotype with many counts. The chain's CDR3 is CASSLALWKQREAFF. The CDR3 DNA reads as TGTGCCAGCAGCTTAGCGCTTTGGAAACAGAGGGAAGCTTTCTTT. The rearrangement joins TRBV7-9 to TRBJ1-1, with D uncertain. Germline V lookup: CDR1 SEHNR, CDR2 FQNEAQ (reference sequence). This CDR3 is built from 15 residues. The V gene lost 0 bases and the J gene lost 8 bases, with 16 bases spanning the gap. The full variable domain, in which reference TRBV7-9 and TRBJ1-1 provide the parts outside the CDR3, is DTGVSQNPRHKITKRGQNVTFRCDPISEHNRLYWYRQTLGQGPEFLTYFQNEAQLEKSRLLSDRFSAERPKGSFSTLEIQRTEQGDSAMYLCASSLALWKQREAFFGQGTRLTVV.

This clonotype was picked up many times. This sequence joins TRBV10-3 and TRBJ2-7; D gene ambiguous. The CDR3 consists of 14 residues. With 2 bases removed from V and 0 bases from J, the gap between germline ends came to 8 bases. Germline CDR1 ENHRY, CDR2 SYGVKD. CDR3 protein: CAISELPHSYEQYF. The DNA of the CDR3 is TGTGCCATCAGTGAGCTACCTCACTCCTACGAGCAGTACTTC.

This clonotype was recorded many times. The chain has TRBV11-2 and TRBJ2-7, with TRBD1 matching over 8 bases. The length of the CDR3 is 14 residues. CDR1 is SGHAT and CDR2 is FQNNGV in the germline V gene. Losses at the gene ends were 5 bases for V and 3 bases for J; bases not matched to a gene: 6. This chain's CDR3 is CASSPDRGGYEQYF. DNA for the CDR3: TGTGCCAGCAGCCCAGACAGGGGAGGCTACGAGCAGTACTTC. Based on the CDR3 plus reference TRBV11-2 and TRBJ2-7, the full variable domain is EAGVAQSPRYKIIEKRQSVAFWCNPISGHATLYWYQQILGQGPKLLIQFQNNGVVDDSQLPKDRFSAERLKGVDSTLKIQPAKLEDSAVYLCASSPDRGGYEQYFGPGTRLTVT.

This clonotype occurred once. In nucleotides, the CDR3 is TGCGCCAGCAGCTGGACTAGCGGGGGGGTCAATGAGCAGTTCTTC. This encodes CASSWTSGGVNEQFF. V and J are TRBV5-1 and TRBJ2-1, with TRBD2 matching 15 bases. The CDR3 covers 15 residues. Germline V lookup: CDR1 SGHRS, CDR2 YFSETQ. The V gene end was trimmed by 3 bases and the J gene end by 6 bases; junction bases not matched to a gene: 1.